A selection of T cell receptor beta chains follows, all from one sample in a study of T-cell memory formation after mild COVID-19. TCRdb ran MiXCR on the 5' RACE reads and lists one entry per CDR3 protein. There are roughly 350,000 distinct CDR3 sequences in the sample; around 30% occur only once, and 13% lies in the top ten. Sequencing used PBMCs or a T cell subset sorted from them (not recorded which). These receptor sequences come from an adult woman who had mild COVID-19 (a few samples of this study predate the infection). Cell type and time point are not known. Each CDR3 is given with its conserved first and last residue. The order of the fields is J gene, clone size, V gene, D gene, CDR3 protein, CDR3 DNA. D genes are given only for firm matches. Size tells how often a clone was seen (once, few, many) or the class of an expanded clone, and some rows leave it out.

TRBJ2-7,few,TRBV3-1,-,CASSQSGEGVSSYEQYF,TGTGCCAGCAGCCAAAGCGGAGAGGGGGTGAGCTCCTACGAGCAGTACTTC
TRBJ2-7,many,TRBV7-8,TRBD2,CASSLGVAGTYEQYF,TGTGCCAGCAGCTTAGGAGTAGCGGGGACCTACGAGCAGTACTTC
TRBJ1-4,many,TRBV20-1,TRBD1,CSARPGQFNEKLFF,TGCAGTGCTAGACCGGGACAGTTTAATGAAAAACTGTTTTTT
TRBJ2-7,many,TRBV7-2,-,CASSLDRASYEQYF,TGTGCCAGCAGCTTAGATCGGGCATCCTACGAGCAGTACTTC
TRBJ2-1,few,TRBV7-2,TRBD2,CASSRGLGFNEQFF,TGTGCCAGCAGCCGGGGACTAGGTTTCAATGAGCAGTTCTTC
TRBJ1-1,few,TRBV18,TRBD1,CASSRRQGLAMNTEAFF,TGTGCCAGCTCACGGAGACAGGGGTTGGCCATGAACACTGAAGCTTTCTTT
TRBJ2-3,once,TRBV6-6,-,CASSYPREPPVPEYF,TGTGCCAGCAGTTACCCCCGGGAGCCGCCCGTCCCCGAGTATTTT
TRBJ2-5,-,TRBV29-1,-,CSVDTDQVAQYF,TGCAGCGTGGACACGGACCAAGTGGCCCAGTACTTC
TRBJ2-7,-,TRBV20-1,TRBD1,CSARQRQGVWYEQYF,TGCAGTGCTAGGCAGCGACAGGGGGTATGGTACGAGCAGTACTTC
TRBJ1-5,-,TRBV6-2/TRBV6-3,-,CASTKGGSNQPQHF,TGTGCCAGCACTAAAGGGGGAAGCAATCAGCCCCAGCATTTT
TRBJ1-5,-,TRBV7-7,-,CASSQGQGQPQHF,TGTGCCAGCAGCCAGGGGCAGGGTCAGCCCCAGCATTTT
TRBJ1-2,-,TRBV12-3/TRBV12-4,-,CASTDYLGYGYTF,TGTGCCAGCACCGACTACCTGGGCTATGGCTACACCTTC
TRBJ2-3,-,TRBV4-1,-,CASSQRPPAVSTDTQYF,TGCGCCAGCAGCCAACGCCCTCCAGCGGTAAGCACAGATACGCAGTATTTT
TRBJ1-1,many,TRBV7-2,-,CASDSGRMNTEAFF,TGTGCCAGCGACTCTGGGAGGATGAACACTGAAGCTTTCTTT
TRBJ2-1,few,TRBV4-2,TRBD2,CASSQVSGSYNEQFF,TGTGCCAGCAGCCAAGTTAGCGGGAGTTACAATGAGCAGTTCTTC
TRBJ1-3,-,TRBV10-3,-,CAISGADSTGGNTIYF,TGTGCCATCAGTGGGGCGGACTCGACGGGAGGAAACACCATATATTTT
TRBJ1-3,-,TRBV6-6,-,CASSYSRMDTIYF,TGTGCCAGCAGTTACTCGAGGATGGACACCATATATTTT
TRBJ2-3,-,TRBV7-2,-,CASSLDSPPTTGQYF,TGTGCCAGCAGCTTAGACAGTCCACCCACAACCGGGCAGTATTTT
TRBJ2-2,-,TRBV20-1,-,CSAALWGNTGELFF,TGCAGTGCTGCCCTCTGGGGGAACACCGGGGAGCTGTTTTTT
TRBJ2-1,few,TRBV29-1,-,CSVDRLNEQFF,TGCAGCGTTGACAGACTCAATGAGCAGTTCTTC
TRBJ2-7,-,TRBV7-9,-,CASSLALPHEQYF,TGTGCCAGCAGCTTAGCCCTTCCCCACGAGCAGTACTTC
TRBJ2-1,-,TRBV5-1,TRBD2,CASSPPLAGSNLTKDEQFF,TGCGCCAGCAGCCCGCCCCTAGCGGGGAGCAATTTGACGAAGGATGAGCAGTTCTTC
TRBJ2-1,-,TRBV7-6,-,CASSLRDVRRLYNEQFF,TGTGCCAGCAGTCTCCGGGACGTAAGAAGACTTTACAATGAGCAGTTCTTC
TRBJ2-3,-,TRBV7-3,-,CASSRGPTDTQYF,TGTGCCAGCAGCCGCGGTCCCACAGATACGCAGTATTTT
TRBJ1-1,-,TRBV4-2,-,CASSHLGGAIFNTEAFF,TGTGCCAGCAGCCACCTGGGGGGGGCTATCTTCAACACTGAAGCTTTCTTT
TRBJ2-3,-,TRBV12-3/TRBV12-4,-,CASSLDRGSTDTQYF,TGTGCCAGCAGTTTAGATCGGGGGAGCACAGATACGCAGTATTTT
TRBJ1-1,-,TRBV7-9,-,CASSSGRTPPEAFF,TGTGCCAGCAGCTCTGGACGGACCCCCCCTGAAGCTTTCTTT
TRBJ2-4,-,TRBV15,-,CATNPDAGNIQYF,TGTGCCACCAACCCGGACGCGGGAAACATTCAGTACTTC
TRBJ1-6,few,TRBV15,TRBD1,CATSRGQGDNSPLHF,TGTGCCACCAGCAGAGGACAGGGCGATAATTCACCCCTCCACTTT
TRBJ2-1,-,TRBV28,-,CASSFNLDAEQFF,TGTGCCAGCAGTTTTAACCTAGACGCTGAGCAGTTCTTC
TRBJ2-5,-,TRBV29-1,-,CCVVQGSGETQYF,TGCTGCGTGGTACAGGGTAGCGGGGAGACCCAGTACTTC
TRBJ2-3,-,TRBV5-1,TRBD2,CASSIGSLAGGQDTQYF,TGCGCCAGCAGCATCGGGTCACTAGCGGGGGGGCAAGATACGCAGTATTTT
TRBJ2-7,many,TRBV5-1,-,CASSFLGTGLTYEQYF,TGCGCCAGCAGCTTTTTGGGGACGGGCTTAACCTACGAGCAGTACTTC
TRBJ1-1,-,TRBV7-2,TRBD1,CASSFSLAGGPMNTEAFF,TGTGCCAGCAGCTTTTCTCTGGCAGGGGGCCCCATGAACACTGAAGCTTTCTTT
TRBJ1-6,few,TRBV20-1,-,CSARPGPPNSPLHF,TGCAGTGCTAGACCGGGACCCCCCAATTCACCCCTCCACTTT
TRBJ1-1,-,TRBV3-1,-,CASSLYGEVSEAFF,TGTGCCAGCAGCCTATACGGGGAAGTCTCTGAAGCTTTCTTT
TRBJ2-1,few,TRBV29-1,TRBD1,CSATGTGDLRAWYNEQFF,TGCAGCGCAACCGGGACAGGGGACCTCAGGGCTTGGTACAATGAGCAGTTCTTC
TRBJ1-2,-,TRBV4-1,-,CASSQAGRFGYTF,TGCGCCAGCAGCCAAGCAGGGAGATTTGGCTACACCTTC
TRBJ1-1,-,TRBV5-1,-,CASSLADTEAFF,TGCGCCAGCAGCTTGGCAGACACTGAAGCTTTCTTT
TRBJ1-5,-,TRBV30,-,CADEQGPSNQPQHF,TGTGCAGACGAACAGGGTCCCAGCAATCAGCCCCAGCATTTT
TRBJ2-6,-,TRBV4-2,-,CASSQDPTGANVLTF,TGTGCCAGCAGCCAAGATCCCACTGGGGCCAACGTCCTGACTTTC